This T cell receptor beta chain came from a study of blood T cell repertoires in COVID-19. This clone turned up a few times. The length of the CDR3 is 18 residues. Method: immunoSEQ multiplex PCR; TCRdb's copy keeps in-frame clones and lacks some. The sample carries about 48,000 clones, 77% recorded once. The origin of this receptor is a human donor with active or convalescent COVID-19. The donor label of this sample is uncertain. Sequencing input: peripheral blood. The chain employs TRBV21-1 and TRBJ1-5. TRBV21-1 is a pseudogene locus. The CDR3 is CASSKGGGVAYSNQPQHF. As DNA, the CDR3 is TGTGCCAGCAGCAAAGGAGGAGGTGTCGCATATAGCAATCAGCCCCAGCATTTT.